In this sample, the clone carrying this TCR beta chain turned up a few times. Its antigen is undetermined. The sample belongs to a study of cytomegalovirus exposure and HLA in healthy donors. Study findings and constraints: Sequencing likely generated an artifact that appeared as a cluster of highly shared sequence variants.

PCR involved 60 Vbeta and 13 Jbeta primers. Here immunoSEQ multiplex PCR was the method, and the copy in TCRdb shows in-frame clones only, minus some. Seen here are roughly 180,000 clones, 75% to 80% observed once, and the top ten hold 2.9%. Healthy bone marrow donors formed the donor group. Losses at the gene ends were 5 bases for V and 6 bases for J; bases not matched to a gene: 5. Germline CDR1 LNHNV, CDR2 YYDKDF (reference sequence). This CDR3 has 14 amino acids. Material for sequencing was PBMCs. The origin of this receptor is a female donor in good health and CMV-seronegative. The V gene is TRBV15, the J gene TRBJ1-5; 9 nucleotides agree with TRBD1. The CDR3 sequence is CATSGDRVIQPQHF. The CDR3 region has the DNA TGTGCCACCAGCGGGGACAGGGTTATTCAGCCCCAGCATTTT.